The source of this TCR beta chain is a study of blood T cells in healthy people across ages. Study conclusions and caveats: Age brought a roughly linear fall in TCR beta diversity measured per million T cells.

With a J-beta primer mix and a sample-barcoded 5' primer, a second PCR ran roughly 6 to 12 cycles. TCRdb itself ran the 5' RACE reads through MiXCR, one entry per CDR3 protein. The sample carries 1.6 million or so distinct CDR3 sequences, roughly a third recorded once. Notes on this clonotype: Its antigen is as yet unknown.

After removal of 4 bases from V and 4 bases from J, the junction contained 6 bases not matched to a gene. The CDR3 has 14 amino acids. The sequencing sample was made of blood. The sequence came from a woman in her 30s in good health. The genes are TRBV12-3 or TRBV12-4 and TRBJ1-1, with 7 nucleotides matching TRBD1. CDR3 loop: CASSWTGGSTEAFF. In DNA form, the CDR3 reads TGTGCCAGCAGTTGGACAGGAGGGTCCACTGAAGCTTTCTTT.